The present TCR beta chain was sequenced within a study of blood T cell repertoires in COVID-19. Background on the study: Sites in the United States, Italy and Spain provided acute and convalescent COVID-19 samples. T cells, B-cell-depleted T cells, or PBMCs supplied cDNA or gDNA.

The V segment lost 8 bases and the J segment 6 bases; nucleotides outside the gene matches: 3. Germline lookup yields CDR1 LNHDA and CDR2 SQIVND (reference sequence). CDR3 length: 12 residues. Original processing methods: Amplification with reference gene primers provided the estimates of nucleated cell counts. Produced via immunoSEQ multiplex PCR; TCRdb's table is partial and in-frame only. The V and J calls and clone size were taken over from that table, and D and trimming were inferred from the DNA. The sample carries 85,000 to 90,000 clones, around 80% recorded once. This chain links TRBV19 with TRBJ1-5, with 8 nucleotides matching TRBD1. This receptor was obtained from a man aged 70-80 years with acute or convalescent COVID-19. The sample taken for sequencing was peripheral blood. CDR3 DNA sequence: TGTGCCAGTGGACAGGGTGTTCAGCCCCAGCATTTT. This sequence encodes CASGQGVQPQHF.